This TCR beta chain was captured by sequencing in a study of beta chain features in type 1 diabetes. General study results and limits: Shorter TCRB CDR3s, moderately but significantly so, marked every one of the four CD4+ subsets in Type 1 diabetes patients.

The germline V gene has CDR1 SGHRS and CDR2 YFSETQ. This CDR3 has 15 residues. Unmatched junction bases numbered 9, after V lost 0 bases and J lost 7 bases. With regard to this clone: What it binds is unknown.

Of the isolated RNA, all was reverse transcribed, and so the sequenced material was expressed TCRB transcripts. Using immunoSEQ multiplex PCR, the repertoire was profiled, and TCRdb retains in-frame clones only, with some absent. The table lists around 240,000 clones, about 9.3% of them singletons. Approximately 110 mL of blood, on average, came from one heparinised draw per donor. Purities over 98% were achieved in all sorted populations. The clonotype comes from a young woman in good health. The chain has TRBV5-1 and TRBJ1-2; 7 nucleotides align to TRBD1. The sequenced material came from naive CD4+ T cells from blood. The CDR3 nucleotides are TGCGCCAGCAGCTTGGGACCACCAGGGGGTCGTGGCTACACCTTC. As protein: CASSLGPPGGRGYTF.